This passage covers 24 T cell receptor beta chains from one sample sequenced in a study of CD8 T cells in ankylosing spondylitis. TCRdb analysed the 5' RACE reads with MiXCR anew, one entry per CDR3 protein. The sample lists roughly 260,000 distinct CDR3 sequences; roughly 20% were seen once. The specimen sequenced was blood, either unsorted or a sorted T cell fraction (not recorded which). All receptors derive from a male donor with ankylosing spondylitis or in good health (not recorded which).

The chain uses TRBV28 and TRBJ2-5, with 9 bases that match TRBD1. The ends lost 5 bases at V and 5 bases at J; junction bases unmatched: 3. In germline, CDR1 is MDHEN, CDR2 SYDVKM. CDR3 size: 13 residues. The CDR3 DNA sequence: TGTGCCAGCAGTGGGGGACAGGGTGAGACCCAGTACTTC. It is translated as CASSGGQGETQYF.

V is TRBV14 and J is TRBJ2-3; no firm D call. The CDR3 has 13 amino acids. Germline assignment: CDR1 SGHDN and CDR2 FVKESK. Deletions cut 4 bases from V and 4 bases from J, with 9 bases between. The CDR3 region has the DNA TGTGCCAGCAGCCTAGGCTACTCAGATACGCAGTATTTT. Translating gives CASSLGYSDTQYF.

This chain's CDR3 is CASSQGLEGHYGYTF. CDR3 in DNA: TGCGCCAGCAGCCAAGGTCTTGAAGGGCACTATGGCTACACCTTC. V is TRBV4-1 and J is TRBJ1-2; D not certain. V lost 1 base and J 3 bases, leaving 12 bases between the germline ends. The length of the CDR3 is 15 residues. The germline gives CDR1 MGHRA, CDR2 YSYEKL.

The chain uses TRBV5-1 and TRBJ2-2; 12 bases are a match to TRBD2. Germline CDR1 and CDR2: SGHRS and YFSETQ. The CDR3 is 18 amino acids. Germline trimming cut 4 bases from V and 0 bases from J; bases unmatched to any gene: 7. The CDR3 protein is CASSLRTSGNANTGELFF. DNA for the CDR3: TGCGCCAGCAGCCTCCGGACTAGCGGGAATGCGAACACCGGGGAGCTGTTTTTT. Variable domain in full (rest from reference TRBV5-1 and TRBJ2-2): KAGVTQTPRYLIKTRGQQVTLSCSPISGHRSVSWYQQTPGQGLQFLFEYFSETQRNKGNFPGRFSGRQFSNSRSEMNVSTLELGDSALYLCASSLRTSGNANTGELFFGEGSRLTVL.

This chain joins TRBV6-1 and TRBJ2-7; 9 nucleotides line up with TRBD1. CDR1 is MNHNS, CDR2 SASEGT, per germline. This CDR3 has 16 amino acids. Unmatched junction bases numbered 12, after V lost 6 bases and J lost 3 bases. The CDR3 nucleotides read TGTGCCAGCAGGAAAGGGGCTCGACAGGGGGACTACGAGCAGTACGTC. Its translation is CASRKGARQGDYEQYV.

The sample holds a few counts of this clonotype. The rearrangement uses TRBV12-3 or TRBV12-4 and TRBJ1-5; possible D gene TRBD1, 5 bases. V was shortened by 6 bases and J by 7 bases, with 22 bases between the two germline ends. CDR3 length equals 16 residues. The CDR3 loop reads CASSYEGAEVPQPQHF. CDR3 coding DNA: TGTGCCAGCAGCTATGAAGGGGCGGAAGTCCCCCAGCCCCAGCATTTT.

The gene calls are TRBV2 and TRBJ1-1; tentatively, D is TRBD1 (5 bases). Germline CDR1 SNHLY, CDR2 FYNNEI. V lost 6 bases and J lost 2, with 16 bases in between. The CDR3 has 15 amino acids. The CDR3 region is CASRAFRGGNTEAFF. In DNA, the CDR3 is TGTGCCAGCAGAGCTTTCCGGGGGGGAAACACTGAAGCTTTCTTT.

This clonotype was found many times. The chain has TRBV29-1 and TRBJ1-2; TRBD1 might be the D (5 bases). Germline V CDR1 and CDR2: SQVTM, ANQGSEA. V lost 4 bases, J lost 8 bases, and 17 bases lay in between. The CDR3 consists of 13 residues. The CDR3 loop reads CSVVPRTLFGYTF. CDR3 sequence (DNA): TGCAGCGTTGTACCAAGGACATTATTCGGCTACACCTTC.

The rearrangement links TRBV12-3 or TRBV12-4 to TRBJ1-6, with 8 bases lining up with TRBD1. This CDR3 has 15 amino acids. Trimming cost V 3 bases and J 8 bases; bases outside gene matches: 6. CDR3 sequence reads: CASSFLDRGDSPLHF. The CDR3, as DNA: TGTGCCAGCAGTTTCCTTGACAGGGGTGATTCACCCCTCCACTTT.

This sequence joins TRBV12-3 or TRBV12-4 and TRBJ2-5; a possible D gene is TRBD1 (7 bases). The CDR3 is 15 residues long. V lost 4 bases and J lost 0, with 12 bases in between. The CDR3 protein is CASSSAGGYQETQYF. The CDR3 nucleotides read TGTGCCAGCAGTTCGGCAGGGGGGTACCAAGAGACCCAGTACTTC.

This clonotype was seen more than once but under ten times. The chain carries TRBV2 and TRBJ2-1; either TRBD1 or TRBD2 may supply D (5 bases each). The CDR3 runs to 12 residues. CDR1 and CDR2 from the germline V gene are SNHLY and FYNNEI. The ends were cut back, 4 bases at V and 12 bases at J, with 13 bases in the middle. The chain's CDR3 is CASSVEGFGQFF. CDR3 bases: TGTGCCAGCAGTGTAGAGGGGTTTGGGCAGTTCTTC.

This clonotype has just one count. A much larger clone is a single base away; this may be a read error. The chain couples TRBV10-2 to TRBJ1-5; D perhaps matches TRBD1 (5 bases). The CDR3 consists of 13 residues. Germline V gene data show CDR1 as WSHSY and CDR2 as SAAADI. V lost 5 bases and J lost 9, with 14 bases in between. DNA for the CDR3: TGCGCCAGCAGTTGGGGGGAGGACCCGCCCCAGCATTTT. This encodes CASSWGEDPPQHF.

With regard to this clonotype: This clone may be a read error of a much larger clone one base away. The gene calls are TRBV5-1 and TRBJ2-5, with 9 bases identical to TRBD2. The CDR3 covers 15 residues. The germline V gene encodes CDR1 SGHRS and CDR2 YFSETQ. CDR3 residues: CASRLAAGGQETQYF. CDR3 DNA: TGCGCCAGCAGATTGGCGGCGGGAGGGCAAGAGACCCAGTACTTC. Complete variable domain (other parts from reference TRBV5-1 and TRBJ2-5): KAGVTQTPRYLIKTRGQQVTLSCSPISGHRSVSWYQQTPGQGLQFLFEYFSETQRNKGNFPGRFSGRQFSNSRSEMNVSTLELGDSALYLCASRLAAGGQETQYFGPGTRLLVL.

The chain uses TRBV7-2 and TRBJ1-4; D remains ambiguous. Trimming pared 5 bases from V and 6 bases from J, leaving 22 bases between. The CDR3 extends over 17 amino acids. Germline assignment: CDR1 SGHTA and CDR2 FQGNSA. The DNA for the CDR3 is TGTGCCAGCAGCCCAGGCTTCGGGAGTTATATCGATGAAAAACTGTTTTTT. Residues: CASSPGFGSYIDEKLFF.

V gene TRBV11-2 combines with J gene TRBJ1-1, with 8 positions matching TRBD1. V dropped 5 bases and J dropped 1; count of bases not matched to a gene: 6. This CDR3 has 15 residues. Germline assignment: CDR1 SGHAT and CDR2 FQNNGV. The CDR3 region is CASSPGDRRNTEAFF. The CDR3 DNA reads as TGTGCCAGCAGCCCAGGGGACAGGAGGAACACTGAAGCTTTCTTT.

The genes are TRBV24-1 and TRBJ1-1; D not certain. The ends were cut back, 5 bases at V and 1 base at J, with 10 bases in the middle. The CDR3 consists of 14 residues. CDR1 is KGHDR, CDR2 SFDVKD, per germline. The CDR3 nucleotides read TGTGCCACCAGTGGCGGGTGGGCGAACACTGAAGCTTTCTTT. This codes for CATSGGWANTEAFF.

This clonotype was observed at least ten times. The chain carries TRBV20-1 and TRBJ1-3; D call uncertain. Germline V lookup: CDR1 DFQATT, CDR2 SNEGSKA (reference sequence). This CDR3 has 14 residues. V lost 3 bases, J lost 0 bases, and 9 bases lay in between. The CDR3 DNA follows: TGCAGTGCTAGGTCTGCGACCTCTGGAAACACCATATATTTT. Its translation: CSARSATSGNTIYF.

V usage is TRBV12-3 or TRBV12-4 and J usage is TRBJ2-1; 7 positions match TRBD1. The CDR3 contains 14 residues. V trimming: 7 bases; J trimming: 4 bases; junction bases outside the gene matches: 7. DNA for the CDR3: TGTGCCAGCATTAAGGGGGCTGAATACAATGAGCAGTTCTTC. It translates to CASIKGAEYNEQFF.

The table lists this clonotype with a few counts. The chain combines TRBV30 with TRBJ2-6; TRBD1 is a possible D gene (6 bases). CDR1 GTSNPN and CDR2 SVGIG come from the germline V gene (reference sequence). The CDR3 loop spans 14 amino acids. Deletions cut 8 bases from V and 0 bases from J, with 11 bases between. The CDR3 DNA reads TGTGCCGGCCAGGGGAACTCTGGGGCCAACGTCCTGACTTTC. Protein: CAGQGNSGANVLTF. Full variable domain (rest looked up from reference TRBV30 and TRBJ2-6): SQTIHQWPATLVQPVGSPLSLECTVEGTSNPNLYWYRQAAGRGLQLLFYSVGIGQISSEVPQNLSASRPQDRQFILSSKKLLLSDSGFYLCAGQGNSGANVLTFGAGSRLTVL.

In this sample, this clonotype turned up many times. This rearrangement joins TRBV5-1 to TRBJ1-1; the D is unclear. CDR1 is SGHRS, CDR2 YFSETQ, per germline. CDR3 size: 13 residues. Trimming removed 2 bases from V and 2 bases from J, with 7 bases in between. The CDR3 DNA reads TGCGCCAGCAGCTTCGGGGAAAACACTGAAGCTTTCTTT. This codes for CASSFGENTEAFF.

This clonotype was recorded a few times. One end of the junction does not line up with germline, which may come from a read error. The rearrangement links TRBV20-1 to TRBJ2-6; 9 nucleotides line up with TRBD1. CDR1 and CDR2 from the germline V gene are DFQATT and SNEGSKA (reference sequence). The CDR3 spans 18 residues. The CDR3 nucleotides read TGCAGTGCAAGAGGCGGGACAGGGCGAACCTCTGGGGCCAACGTCCTGACTTTC. Its protein is CSARGGTGRTSGANVLTF.

In its sample, this clonotype was seen a few times. The rearrangement uses TRBV7-7 and TRBJ2-1, with 8 bases matching TRBD1. The germline gives CDR1 SSHAT, CDR2 FNYEAQ (reference sequence). Unmatched junction bases numbered 10, after V lost 1 base and J lost 8 bases. This CDR3 has 16 residues. In DNA form, the CDR3 reads TGTGCCAGCAGCTTAGGGCTGTCAGGGGGCACGGATGAGCAGTTCTTC. Encoded protein: CASSLGLSGGTDEQFF. Supplemented by reference TRBV7-7 and TRBJ2-1, the full variable domain reads GAGVSQSPRYKVTKRGQDVTLRCDPISSHATLYWYQQALGQGPEFLTYFNYEAQPDKSGLPSDRFSAERPEGSISTLTIQRTEQRDSAMYRCASSLGLSGGTDEQFFGPGTRLTVL.

The genes are TRBV12-3 or TRBV12-4 and TRBJ2-3; D might be TRBD2 (6 bases). Trimming removed 6 bases from V and 2 bases from J, with 9 bases in between. This CDR3 is 13 amino acids long. This CDR3 is CASRTRLTDTQYF. CDR3 nucleotides: TGTGCCAGCAGGACTAGACTCACAGATACGCAGTATTTT.

This clonotype appeared a few times. This CDR3 reads CATSDLDRSYEQYV. In DNA, the CDR3 is TGTGCCACCAGTGATTTGGACAGATCCTACGAGCAGTACGTC. The chain uses TRBV24-1 and TRBJ2-7; perhaps TRBD1 as D (5 bases). The CDR3 sequence is 14 residues long. Trimming shortened V by 0 bases and J by 1 base, and 6 bases separated the two germline ends. CDR1 KGHDR and CDR2 SFDVKD come from the germline V gene.